This TCR beta chain originates from a study of spatial heterogeneity in lung cancer. Germline lookup yields CDR1 KGHDR and CDR2 SFDVKD. V shed 4 bases and J 3 bases; nucleotides not matched to a gene: 11. This CDR3 contains 17 residues. Sample time point: sample taken at primary tumor resection. Sequencing covered unsorted whole RNA taken from tumor, nontumor lung or frozen PBMC. Via MiXCR, TCRdb re-called the 5' RACE reads, giving one row per CDR3 protein. Altogether more than 30,000 distinct CDR3 sequences are present, around 5.5% being singletons, with the ten largest covering approximately 25%. There are many counts of this clonotype.

The sequencing used PBMCs, collected at surgery. The V and J genes are TRBV24-1 and TRBJ1-5; 7 bases line up with TRBD1. This receptor was obtained from a female donor with early-stage non-small cell lung cancer. CDR3 in DNA: TGTGCCACCAGTGACCTAGCGGACAGGAGTCCCAATCAGCCCCAGCATTTT. Protein sequence: CATSDLADRSPNQPQHF.